These 28 T cell receptor beta chains came from one sample sequenced in a study of T cell responses to AZD1222 COVID-19 vaccine. Sequencing was performed with immunoSEQ multiplex PCR; in TCRdb, only in-frame clones are kept and a portion is missing. The table lists around 200,000 clones, about 88% of them singletons. The sequencing here drew on peripheral blood, taken 28 days after the second AZD1222 dose. The receptors come from an adult who received the AZD1222 COVID-19 vaccine.

This chain joins TRBV7-9 and TRBJ2-7; maybe TRBD2 (5 bases). The CDR3 loop spans 13 amino acids. Germline V gene sequence: CDR1 SEHNR, CDR2 FQNEAQ (reference sequence). V lost 4 bases and J lost 2, with 9 bases in between. This CDR3 is CASSSRGPYEQYF. The CDR3 coding sequence is TGTGCCAGCAGCTCTCGGGGTCCCTACGAGCAGTACTTC.

The chain recombines TRBV18 with TRBJ2-1, with a weak D call TRBD2 (5 bases). The CDR3 is 12 amino acids. The germline V gene has CDR1 KGHSH and CDR2 LQKENI. Trimming pared 2 bases from V and 7 bases from J, leaving 6 bases between. CDR3 loop: CASSPGENEQFF. As DNA, the CDR3 is TGTGCCAGCTCACCAGGGGAGAATGAGCAGTTCTTC.

The gene calls are TRBV18 and TRBJ2-5; no clear D. This CDR3 comprises 13 residues. Trimming stripped 6 bases from V and 2 bases from J, with 10 bases between. Germline CDR1 is KGHSH and CDR2 is LQKENI. The CDR3 spells CASSQARQETQYF. DNA for the CDR3: TGTGCCAGCTCCCAGGCCAGGCAAGAGACCCAGTACTTC.

The chain is built from TRBV11-1 and TRBJ2-7; 11 positions agree with TRBD1. J gave up 3 bases and V 5 bases, and 3 bases lay outside the gene matches. Germline CDR1 and CDR2: SGHAT and FQDESV (reference sequence). CDR3 length: 14 residues. Here the CDR3 reads CASSAGTGGYEQYF. The CDR3 DNA is TGTGCCAGCAGCGCCGGGACAGGGGGCTACGAGCAGTACTTC.

The V gene is TRBV7-8, the J gene TRBJ1-1, with D hard to call. Germline values: CDR1 SGHVS, CDR2 FQNEAQ. V was clipped by 5 bases and J by 5 bases, with 12 bases between them. The CDR3 is made up of 13 amino acids. CDR3 residues: CASSPQLETEAFF. In nucleotides, the CDR3 is TGTGCCAGCAGCCCACAGCTGGAGACTGAAGCTTTCTTT.

The rearrangement joins TRBV5-6 to TRBJ2-7; D is uncertain. This CDR3 has 15 residues. Trimming took off 4 bases at V and 0 bases at J, with 14 bases between the two ends. Germline V gene sequence: CDR1 SGHDT, CDR2 YYEEEE. The DNA of the CDR3 is TGTGCCAGCAGCCGAGACACCAGGAGCTCCTACGAGCAGTACTTC. Residues: CASSRDTRSSYEQYF. Full variable domain (remainder filled in from reference TRBV5-6 and TRBJ2-7): DAGVTQSPTHLIKTRGQQVTLRCSPKSGHDTVSWYQQALGQGPQFIFQYYEEEERQRGNFPDRFSGHQFPNYSSELNVNALLLGDSALYLCASSRDTRSSYEQYFGPGTRLTVT.

The rearrangement links TRBV19 to TRBJ2-5; TRBD2 agrees at 8 bases. V shed 5 bases and J 2 bases; nucleotides not matched to a gene: 22. This CDR3 contains 20 residues. Germline V CDR1 and CDR2: LNHDA, SQIVND (reference sequence). This CDR3 reads CASSLGTRSGRFPAQETQYF. CDR3 in DNA: TGTGCCAGTAGTCTCGGCACCCGGAGCGGGAGATTCCCCGCGCAAGAGACCCAGTACTTC.

The chain employs TRBV5-1 and TRBJ2-5; 10 bases match TRBD1. CDR3 length: 15 amino acids. Germline V CDR1 and CDR2: SGHRS, YFSETQ. V lost 0 bases and J lost 3; bases outside the gene matches: 2. The CDR3 nucleotides are TGCGCCAGCAGCTTGGGGGGGACAGGGGAAGAGACCCAGTACTTC. Protein product: CASSLGGTGEETQYF.

The chain combines TRBV5-1 with TRBJ1-3; TRBD1 agrees at 9 bases. Germline-derived CDR1 and CDR2 are SGHRS and YFSETQ. This CDR3 has 15 residues. The V and J ends lost 4 bases and 0 bases, in that order; junction bases with no gene match: 2. As DNA, the CDR3 is TGCGCCAGCAGCCCGACAGGGGGCTCTGGAAACACCATATATTTT. It encodes CASSPTGGSGNTIYF. Filled out from reference TRBV5-1 and TRBJ1-3, the complete variable domain reads KAGVTQTPRYLIKTRGQQVTLSCSPISGHRSVSWYQQTPGQGLQFLFEYFSETQRNKGNFPGRFSGRQFSNSRSEMNVSTLELGDSALYLCASSPTGGSGNTIYFGEGSWLTVV.

The V and J genes are TRBV7-3 and TRBJ1-1; no firm D call. CDR3 length: 14 residues. Germline V gene data show CDR1 as SGHTA and CDR2 as FQGTGA. V lost 5 bases, J lost 0 bases, and 10 bases lay in between. The CDR3 protein is CASSVDGLNTEAFF. As DNA, the CDR3 is TGTGCCAGCAGCGTGGACGGGTTGAACACTGAAGCTTTCTTT.

The chain carries TRBV9 and TRBJ2-2, with 9 bases that match TRBD1. The germline V gene has CDR1 SGDLS and CDR2 YYNGEE. The CDR3 spans 17 residues. After removal of 3 bases from V and 5 bases from J, the junction contained 11 bases not matched to a gene. The CDR3 DNA follows: TGTGCCAGCAGCGCACGACCGGGACAGGGAGTAACCGGGGAGCTGTTTTTT. Translated, it gives CASSARPGQGVTGELFF. Using reference TRBV9 and TRBJ2-2 for the parts outside the CDR3, the full variable domain is DSGVTQTPKHLITATGQRVTLRCSPRSGDLSVYWYQQSLDQGLQFLIQYYNGEERAKGNILERFSAQQFPDLHSELNLSSLELGDSALYFCASSARPGQGVTGELFFGEGSRLTVL.

The V gene is TRBV5-1, the J gene TRBJ2-7, with TRBD2 matching 8 bases. Germline V gene data show CDR1 as SGHRS and CDR2 as YFSETQ. J was trimmed by 7 bases and V by 1 base; bases with no gene match: 10. This CDR3 comprises 15 residues. The CDR3 sequence is CASSLPGAGAGEQYF. CDR3 DNA sequence: TGCGCCAGCAGCTTGCCAGGAGCGGGAGCGGGTGAGCAGTACTTC.

The rearrangement uses TRBV6-2 or TRBV6-3 and TRBJ2-2, with TRBD1 matching over 7 bases. The CDR3 spans 14 residues. CDR1 is MNHEY, CDR2 SVGEGT, per germline. V lost 6 bases to trimming and J lost 4 bases; unmatched junction nucleotides: 5. The CDR3 DNA reads TGTGCCAGCAGCAGGACAGGCGGCACCGGGGAGCTGTTTTTT. It specifies CASSRTGGTGELFF.

The chain combines TRBV7-2 with TRBJ1-2; weak D call: TRBD1 (6 bases). Germline CDR1 is SGHTA and CDR2 is FQGNSA. This CDR3 spans 12 amino acids. The V end was cut by 4 bases, the J end by 5 bases, with 8 bases between. This CDR3 reads CASSSGAYGYTF. CDR3 in DNA: TGTGCCAGCAGCTCAGGGGCTTATGGCTACACCTTC.

The chain carries TRBV27 and TRBJ2-3, with D hard to call. The germline gives CDR1 MNHEY, CDR2 SMNVEV (reference sequence). V lost 5 bases and J lost 2, with 5 bases in between. This CDR3 contains 12 residues. CDR3 sequence reads: CASSKTTDTQYF. CDR3 nucleotides: TGTGCCAGCAGTAAAACCACAGATACGCAGTATTTT.

The chain has TRBV25-1 and TRBJ2-1; tentatively, D is TRBD1 or TRBD2 (7 bases each). This CDR3 comprises 18 residues. Germline V CDR1 and CDR2: MGHDK, SYGVNS. Deletions cut 1 base from V and 4 bases from J, with 20 bases between. The CDR3: CASSELGGAGGRYNEQFF. The CDR3 DNA sequence: TGTGCCAGCAGTGAATTGGGGGGGGCAGGGGGTAGGTACAATGAGCAGTTCTTC.

The chain recombines TRBV19 with TRBJ2-1; maybe TRBD1 (5 bases). The germline V and J ends were trimmed by 6 bases and 5 bases, with 17 bases remaining between them. Germline CDR1 is LNHDA and CDR2 is SQIVND (reference sequence). CDR3 length: 15 amino acids. Written as DNA, the CDR3 is TGTGCCAGTAGGATGCAGGGTGGCCCCAACAATGAGCAGTTCTTC. Translation gives CASRMQGGPNNEQFF.

This clone was observed once. The gene calls are TRBV7-9 and TRBJ2-1; maybe TRBD2 (6 bases). The ends were cut back, 1 base at V and 0 bases at J, with 13 bases in the middle. Germline V CDR1 and CDR2: SEHNR, FQNEAQ (reference sequence). The CDR3 spans 17 residues. The CDR3 protein is CASSLGRDLGSYNEQFF. CDR3 DNA sequence: TGTGCCAGCAGCTTAGGGAGGGACCTAGGCTCCTACAATGAGCAGTTCTTC.

The chain has TRBV5-6 and TRBJ1-1; the D is unclear. Trimming shortened V by 0 bases and J by 0 bases, and 3 bases separated the two germline ends. The CDR3 contains 13 residues. Germline values: CDR1 SGHDT, CDR2 YYEEEE. CDR3 nucleotides: TGTGCCAGCAGCTTGGTCCTGAACACTGAAGCTTTCTTT. Its translation is CASSLVLNTEAFF.

The chain has TRBV27 and TRBJ2-7; D may correspond to TRBD1 or TRBD2 (5 bases each). The CDR3 extends over 16 amino acids. Germline loops: CDR1 MNHEY, CDR2 SMNVEV (reference sequence). V shed 5 bases and J shed 6 bases, with 23 bases lying between them. The CDR3 here is CASSLNLRGRGGEQYF. CDR3 in DNA: TGTGCCAGCAGTCTAAACCTTCGGGGCAGAGGCGGCGAGCAGTACTTC.

V is TRBV5-8 and J is TRBJ1-5; D gene uncertain. Germline CDR1 is SGHTS and CDR2 is YDEGEE. Trimming cost V 0 bases and J 2 bases, with 9 bases left between them. There are 15 residues in the CDR3. The CDR3 protein is CASSLELRRNQPQHF. Here the CDR3 DNA reads TGTGCCAGCAGCTTGGAGCTGCGGCGCAATCAGCCCCAGCATTTT.

V gene TRBV18 combines with J gene TRBJ2-2; tentatively, D is TRBD1 (6 bases). The germline CDR1 and CDR2 sequences are KGHSH and LQKENI. This CDR3 has 15 amino acids. Trimming left V 6 bases short and J 7 bases short, with 18 bases between. The CDR3 region has the DNA TGTGCCAGCTCTCAAACAGGGCTCGATGGCGGGGAGCTGTTTTTT. This translates into CASSQTGLDGGELFF.

V gene TRBV28 combines with J gene TRBJ2-2; the D gene is possibly TRBD2 (6 bases). Germline CDR1 reads MDHEN; CDR2 reads SYDVKM. This CDR3 comprises 15 residues. V was pared by 6 bases and J by 0 bases, with 11 bases between. The CDR3 coding sequence is TGTGCCAGCAGGGGGGGACCGCCGAACACCGGGGAGCTGTTTTTT. Translation gives CASRGGPPNTGELFF. Full variable domain (outside the CDR3, taken from reference TRBV28 and TRBJ2-2): DVKVTQSSRYLVKRTGEKVFLECVQDMDHENMFWYRQDPGLGLRLIYFSYDVKMKEKGDIPEGYSVSREKKERFSLILESASTNQTSMYLCASRGGPPNTGELFFGEGSRLTVL.

The gene calls are TRBV28 and TRBJ2-7; 7 bases match TRBD2. Germline-derived CDR1 and CDR2 are MDHEN and SYDVKM. The CDR3 is made up of 12 amino acids. Germline trimming cut 10 bases from V and 0 bases from J; bases unmatched to any gene: 3. CDR3 protein: CATLADSYEQYF. The CDR3 DNA reads as TGTGCCACCCTAGCGGACTCCTACGAGCAGTACTTC.

This clone was found a few times. The V call is TRBV7-2, the J call TRBJ2-3; 8 bases map to TRBD2. The CDR3 has 15 residues. V gave up 3 bases and J gave up 2 bases; unmatched junction bases: 4. The germline V gene has CDR1 SGHTA and CDR2 FQGNSA. DNA of the CDR3: TGTGCCAGCAGCTTGGCCGGGAGGGCCACAGATACGCAGTATTTT. Protein: CASSLAGRATDTQYF.

The rearrangement uses TRBV11-2 and TRBJ1-1; D is unresolved. The germline V and J ends were trimmed by 5 bases and 3 bases, with 13 bases remaining between them. The germline CDR1 and CDR2 sequences are SGHAT and FQNNGV. The CDR3 spans 14 residues. CDR3 nucleotides: TGTGCCAGCAGCCCCTCATGGTCCGACACTGAAGCTTTCTTT. It is translated as CASSPSWSDTEAFF.

CDR3 nucleotide sequence: TGTGCCTGGAACACAGGCAATTGGGAGCTGTTTTTT. Protein sequence: CAWNTGNWELFF. V and J are TRBV30 and TRBJ2-2, with D tentatively TRBD1 (5 bases). This CDR3 has 12 amino acids. The V gene lost 4 bases and the J gene lost 9 bases, with 12 bases spanning the gap. Germline assignment: CDR1 GTSNPN and CDR2 SVGIG (reference sequence).

This rearrangement joins TRBV28 to TRBJ2-7, with D possibly TRBD1 on 6 matching bases. CDR3 length: 14 amino acids. V dropped 5 bases and J dropped 2 bases, with 13 bases sitting between them. Per the germline V gene, CDR1 is MDHEN and CDR2 is SYDVKM. The CDR3, as DNA: TGTGCCAGCAGTCTGGGGCAGGGGACCTACGAGCAGTACTTC. Translation: CASSLGQGTYEQYF.